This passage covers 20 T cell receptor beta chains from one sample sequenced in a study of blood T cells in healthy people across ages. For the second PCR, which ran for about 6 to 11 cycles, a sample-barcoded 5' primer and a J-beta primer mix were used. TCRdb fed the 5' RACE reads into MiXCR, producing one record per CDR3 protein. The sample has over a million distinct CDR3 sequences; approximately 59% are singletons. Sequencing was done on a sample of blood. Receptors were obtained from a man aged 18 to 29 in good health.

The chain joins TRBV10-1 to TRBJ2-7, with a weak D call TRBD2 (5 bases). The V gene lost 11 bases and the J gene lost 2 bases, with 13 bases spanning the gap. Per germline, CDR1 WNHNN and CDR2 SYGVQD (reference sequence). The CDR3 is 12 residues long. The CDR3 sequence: CARDRGTYEQYF. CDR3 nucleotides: TGCGCCCGCGATCGGGGAACCTACGAGCAGTACTTC.

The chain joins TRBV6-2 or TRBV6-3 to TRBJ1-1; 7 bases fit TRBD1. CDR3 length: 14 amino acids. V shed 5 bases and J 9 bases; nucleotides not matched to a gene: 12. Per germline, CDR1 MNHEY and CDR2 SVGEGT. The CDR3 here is CASSRAGQDTKAFF. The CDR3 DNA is TGTGCCAGCAGTCGGGCAGGACAGGATACTAAAGCTTTCTTT.

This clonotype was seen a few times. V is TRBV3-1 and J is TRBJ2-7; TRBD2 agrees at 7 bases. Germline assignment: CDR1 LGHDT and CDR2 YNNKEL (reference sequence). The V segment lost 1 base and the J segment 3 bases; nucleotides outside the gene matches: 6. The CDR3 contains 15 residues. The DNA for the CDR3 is TGTGCCAGCAGCCAAGGACGGGAGGCCGTCTACGAGCAGTACTTC. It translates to CASSQGREAVYEQYF.

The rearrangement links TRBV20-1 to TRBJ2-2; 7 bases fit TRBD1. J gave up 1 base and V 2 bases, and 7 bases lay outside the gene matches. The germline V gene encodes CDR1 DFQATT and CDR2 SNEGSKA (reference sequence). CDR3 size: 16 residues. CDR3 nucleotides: TGCAGTGCTAGAAAGACCAGGACAGGGAACACCGGGGAGCTGTTTTTT. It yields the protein CSARKTRTGNTGELFF.

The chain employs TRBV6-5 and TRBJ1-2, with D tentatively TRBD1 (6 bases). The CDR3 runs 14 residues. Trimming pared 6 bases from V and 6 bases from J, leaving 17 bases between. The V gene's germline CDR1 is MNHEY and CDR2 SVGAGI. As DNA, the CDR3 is TGTGCCAGCAGGTACCCAGGGGTGCAACATGGCTACACCTTC. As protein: CASRYPGVQHGYTF.

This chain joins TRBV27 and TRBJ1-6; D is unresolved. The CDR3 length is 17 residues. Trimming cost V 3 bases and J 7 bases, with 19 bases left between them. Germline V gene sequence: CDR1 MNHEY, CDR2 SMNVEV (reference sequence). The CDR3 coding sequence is TGTGCCAGCAGTTTCCTCCCCGTAAGAGTTGGGAATTCACCCCTCCACTTT. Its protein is CASSFLPVRVGNSPLHF.

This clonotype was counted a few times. DNA of the CDR3: TGTGCCAGCAGCCAGAACAGGGGCTTCCGACTAGCGGGAGGAACGTACGAGCAGTACTTC. Translating it yields CASSQNRGFRLAGGTYEQYF. The chain carries TRBV12-3 or TRBV12-4 and TRBJ2-7, with 13 nucleotides matching TRBD2. There are 20 residues in the CDR3. Losses at the gene ends were 6 bases for V and 4 bases for J; bases not matched to a gene: 21.

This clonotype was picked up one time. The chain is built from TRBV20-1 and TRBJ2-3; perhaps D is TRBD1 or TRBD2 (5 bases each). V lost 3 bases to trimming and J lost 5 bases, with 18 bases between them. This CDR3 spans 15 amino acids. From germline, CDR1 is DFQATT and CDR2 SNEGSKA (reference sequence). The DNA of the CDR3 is TGCAGTGCTAGGCCCGGGACCCCCTTTGGAGATACGCAGTATTTT. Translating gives CSARPGTPFGDTQYF.

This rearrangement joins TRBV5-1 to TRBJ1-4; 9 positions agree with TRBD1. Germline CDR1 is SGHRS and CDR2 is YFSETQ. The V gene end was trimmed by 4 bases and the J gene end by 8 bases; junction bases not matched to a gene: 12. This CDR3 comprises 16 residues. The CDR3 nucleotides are TGCGCCAGCAGCCCAGATTACAGGGGGCGGAGAGAAAAACTGTTTTTT. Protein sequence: CASSPDYRGRREKLFF.

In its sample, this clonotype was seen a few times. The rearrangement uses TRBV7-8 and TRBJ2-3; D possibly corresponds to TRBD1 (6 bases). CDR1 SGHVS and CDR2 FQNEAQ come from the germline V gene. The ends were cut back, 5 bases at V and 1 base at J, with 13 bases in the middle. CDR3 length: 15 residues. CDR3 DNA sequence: TGTGCCAGCAGCGAGGGACACTATCGCACAGATACGCAGTATTTT. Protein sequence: CASSEGHYRTDTQYF.

The CDR3 spells CSALQESSYEQYF. In DNA form, the CDR3 reads TGCAGTGCCCTTCAGGAAAGCTCCTACGAGCAGTACTTC. The rearrangement uses TRBV20-1 and TRBJ2-7; D ambiguous. CDR1 and CDR2 (germline): DFQATT, SNEGSKA (reference sequence). V was clipped by 6 bases and J by 0 bases, with 12 bases between them. CDR3 length: 13 residues.

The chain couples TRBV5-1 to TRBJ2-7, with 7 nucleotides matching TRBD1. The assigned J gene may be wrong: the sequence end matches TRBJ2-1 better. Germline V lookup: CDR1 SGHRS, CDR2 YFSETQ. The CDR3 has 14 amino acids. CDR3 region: CASSLGDSPNEQFF. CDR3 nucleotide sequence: TGCGCCAGCAGCTTGGGGGACAGCCCCAATGAGCAGTTCTTC.

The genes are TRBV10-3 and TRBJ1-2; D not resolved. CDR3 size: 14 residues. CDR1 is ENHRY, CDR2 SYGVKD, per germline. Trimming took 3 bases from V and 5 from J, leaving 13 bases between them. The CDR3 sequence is CAISDRSSVYGYTF. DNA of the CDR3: TGTGCCATCAGTGATCGTTCGTCCGTTTATGGCTACACCTTC.

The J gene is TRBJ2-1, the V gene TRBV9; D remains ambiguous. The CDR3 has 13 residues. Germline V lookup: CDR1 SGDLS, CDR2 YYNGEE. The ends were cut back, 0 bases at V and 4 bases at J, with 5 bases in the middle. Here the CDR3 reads CASSVDPYNEQFF. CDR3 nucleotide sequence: TGTGCCAGCAGCGTAGATCCGTACAATGAGCAGTTCTTC. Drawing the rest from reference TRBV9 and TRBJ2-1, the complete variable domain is DSGVTQTPKHLITATGQRVTLRCSPRSGDLSVYWYQQSLDQGLQFLIQYYNGEERAKGNILERFSAQQFPDLHSELNLSSLELGDSALYFCASSVDPYNEQFFGPGTRLTVL.

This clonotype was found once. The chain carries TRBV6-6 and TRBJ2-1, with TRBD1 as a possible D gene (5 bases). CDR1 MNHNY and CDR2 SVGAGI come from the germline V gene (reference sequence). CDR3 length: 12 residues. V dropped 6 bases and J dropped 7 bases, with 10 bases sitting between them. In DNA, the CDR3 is TGTGCCAGCAGCAGGGTGGATAATGAGCAGTTCTTC. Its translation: CASSRVDNEQFF.

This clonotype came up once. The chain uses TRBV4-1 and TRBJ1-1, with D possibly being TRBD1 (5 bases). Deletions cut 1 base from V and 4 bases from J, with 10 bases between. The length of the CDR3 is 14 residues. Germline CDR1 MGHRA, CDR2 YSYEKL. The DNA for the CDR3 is TGCGCCAGCAGCCAAGCCTGGGGGACCACTGAAGCTTTCTTT. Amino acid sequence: CASSQAWGTTEAFF.

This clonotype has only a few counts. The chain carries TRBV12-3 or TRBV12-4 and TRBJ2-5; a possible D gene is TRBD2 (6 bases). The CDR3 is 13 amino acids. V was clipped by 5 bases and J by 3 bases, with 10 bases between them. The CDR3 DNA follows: TGTGCCAGCAGTAGGGACTCTAAAGAGACCCAGTACTTC. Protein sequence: CASSRDSKETQYF.

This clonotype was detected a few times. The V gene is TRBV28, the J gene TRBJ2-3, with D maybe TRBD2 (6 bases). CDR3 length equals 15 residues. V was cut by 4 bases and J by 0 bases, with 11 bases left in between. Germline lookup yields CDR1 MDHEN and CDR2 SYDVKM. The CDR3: CASSSAGTSTDTQYF. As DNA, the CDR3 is TGTGCCAGCAGTTCCGCAGGGACTAGCACAGATACGCAGTATTTT.

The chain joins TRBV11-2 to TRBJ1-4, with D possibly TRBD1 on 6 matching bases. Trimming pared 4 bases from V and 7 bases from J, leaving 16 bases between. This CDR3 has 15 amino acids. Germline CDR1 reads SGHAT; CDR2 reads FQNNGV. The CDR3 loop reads CASSSRGGEGEKLFF. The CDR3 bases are TGTGCCAGCAGCTCAAGGGGGGGTGAGGGTGAAAAACTGTTTTTT.

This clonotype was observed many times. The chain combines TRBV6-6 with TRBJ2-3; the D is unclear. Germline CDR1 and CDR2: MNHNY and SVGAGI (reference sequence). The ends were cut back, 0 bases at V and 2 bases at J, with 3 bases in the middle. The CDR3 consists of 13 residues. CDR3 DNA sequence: TGTGCCAGCAGTTACTCAATCACAGATACGCAGTATTTT. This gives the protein CASSYSITDTQYF.